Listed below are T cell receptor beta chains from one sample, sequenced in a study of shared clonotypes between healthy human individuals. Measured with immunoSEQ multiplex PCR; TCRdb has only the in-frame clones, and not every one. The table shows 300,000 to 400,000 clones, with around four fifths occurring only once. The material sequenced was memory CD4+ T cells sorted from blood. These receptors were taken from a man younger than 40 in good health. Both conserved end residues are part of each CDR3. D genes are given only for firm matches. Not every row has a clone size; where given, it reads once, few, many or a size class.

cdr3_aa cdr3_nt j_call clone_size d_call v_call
CASSLRPSVYNEQFF TGTGCCAGCAGCTTGCGGCCTAGCGTATACAATGAGCAGTTCTTC TRBJ2-1 . . TRBV5-8
CASSDSLQGAQRDTQYF TGTGCCAGCAGTGATAGCCTACAGGGGGCGCAGAGAGATACGCAGTATTTT TRBJ2-3 . TRBD1 TRBV2
CASSLEPGEDYEQFF TGTGCCAGCAGCTTGGAACCGGGAGAGGATTATGAGCAGTTCTTC TRBJ2-1 . . TRBV5-4
CASKAGVPYEQYF TGTGCCAGCAAGGCAGGGGTCCCCTACGAGCAGTACTTC TRBJ2-7 once . TRBV6-5
CASSPSGGGYSSNQPQHF TGTGCCAGCTCACCATCGGGAGGGGGCTACAGCTCAAATCAGCCCCAGCATTTT TRBJ1-5 . TRBD1 TRBV18
CASSVGRNLRPNSAEQFF TGTGCCAGCAGCGTAGGTCGCAATTTAAGACCCAACTCCGCTGAGCAGTTCTTC TRBJ2-1 . . TRBV9
CASSASYEQYF TGTGCCAGCTCAGCCTCCTACGAGCAGTACTTC TRBJ2-7 . . TRBV18
CASRDRGDEQYF TGTGCCAGCAGGGACAGGGGGGACGAGCAGTACTTC TRBJ2-7 few TRBD1 TRBV2
CASSLGPSYEQYF TGTGCCAGCAGCTTAGGACCCTCCTACGAGCAGTACTTC TRBJ2-7 . . TRBV11-3
CSVGLALSSYEQYF TGCAGCGTCGGACTAGCGCTAAGCTCCTACGAGCAGTACTTC TRBJ2-7 . TRBD2 TRBV29-1
CASSLAAGEKETQYF TGTGCCAGCAGCTTAGCGGCGGGAGAGAAAGAGACCCAGTACTTC TRBJ2-5 . TRBD2 TRBV7-9
CASSSWTLTSSYEQYF TGTGCCAGTAGTTCCTGGACTCTCACGAGCTCCTACGAGCAGTACTTC TRBJ2-7 few . TRBV19
CASSQIPGLVGTGELFF TGCGCCAGCAGCCAGATACCGGGACTAGTTGGCACCGGGGAGCTGTTTTTT TRBJ2-2 . TRBD2 TRBV4-1
CASSPEVRVTEAFF TGTGCCAGCAGCCCGGAGGTCCGAGTCACTGAAGCTTTCTTT TRBJ1-1 . . TRBV5-4
CASSTSIGALGNTIYF TGTGCCAGCAGCACCTCAATAGGGGCTCTAGGGAACACCATATATTTT TRBJ1-3 . . TRBV28
CASSGRGRGYTEAFF TGTGCCAGCAGTGGTCGGGGAAGGGGGTACACTGAAGCTTTCTTT TRBJ1-1 . . TRBV2
CASSIALRAGEQFF TGTGCCAGCAGCATAGCCCTCAGGGCTGGTGAGCAGTTCTTC TRBJ2-1 many . TRBV7-6
CASSLAYRTAYGYTF TGTGCCAGCAGCTTGGCTTATCGGACAGCTTATGGCTACACCTTC TRBJ1-2 . . TRBV7-9
CASTILQGGETQYF TGTGCCAGCACCATCCTACAGGGGGGAGAGACCCAGTACTTC TRBJ2-5 . TRBD1 TRBV6-6
CASSLANTGTSYSYEQYF TGCGCCAGCAGCTTGGCTAATACCGGGACTAGCTACTCCTACGAGCAGTACTTC TRBJ2-7 . TRBD2 TRBV5-1
CASSFQPQSSEQYF TGTGCCAGCAGTTTTCAGCCTCAAAGTAGTGAGCAGTACTTC TRBJ2-7 . . TRBV28
CASSYVRGAGYTF TGTGCCAGCAGTTACGTCAGGGGAGCAGGCTACACCTTC TRBJ1-2 . . TRBV6-5
CASSFFTPGTGANSGYTF TGCGCCAGCAGTTTTTTCACCCCCGGGACAGGGGCGAATAGTGGCTACACCTTC TRBJ1-2 . TRBD1 TRBV5-1
CASCQVFGGNTIYF TGTGCCAGCTGCCAGGTCTTCGGTGGAAACACCATATATTTT TRBJ1-3 once . TRBV27
CASSLWDSYEQYF TGTGCCAGCAGCTTGTGGGACAGCTACGAGCAGTACTTC TRBJ2-7 . TRBD1 TRBV5-4
CASRAGETSGFYNEQFF TGTGCCAGCAGGGCGGGAGAGACTAGCGGGTTCTACAATGAGCAGTTCTTC TRBJ2-1 . TRBD2 TRBV5-4
CASSLVDIYNEQFF TGTGCCAGCAGCTTGGTGGACATCTACAATGAGCAGTTCTTC TRBJ2-1 . . TRBV5-6
CASSPNRVADTQYF TGTGCCAGCAGCCCCAACCGGGTCGCAGATACGCAGTATTTT TRBJ2-3 few . TRBV7-3
CASSLGVTGVQFF TGTGCCAGCAGCTTGGGGGTAACAGGGGTACAGTTCTTC TRBJ2-1 . TRBD1 TRBV5-4
CASSWIGLAGDTQYF TGTGCCAGCAGCTGGATCGGACTAGCTGGAGATACGCAGTATTTT TRBJ2-3 . TRBD2 TRBV5-6
CASSATPHATDTQYF TGTGCCAGCTCTGCGACCCCCCACGCCACAGATACGCAGTATTTT TRBJ2-3 once . TRBV9
CASSSGLAGARGTYEQYF TGCGCCAGCAGCTCGGGACTAGCGGGAGCAAGAGGAACCTACGAGCAGTACTTC TRBJ2-7 . TRBD2 TRBV5-1
CASSLGGQGPNQPQHF TGTGCCAGCAGCTTGGGGGGACAGGGACCCAATCAGCCCCAGCATTTT TRBJ1-5 . TRBD1 TRBV5-4
CASSPLAEYNEQFF TGTGCCAGCAGCCCACTAGCAGAGTACAATGAGCAGTTCTTC TRBJ2-1 . . TRBV6-1
CASVAGGNTEAFF TGTGCCAGCGTGGCAGGGGGGAACACTGAAGCTTTCTTT TRBJ1-1 . TRBD1 TRBV6-6
CASRTMNTEAFF TGTGCCAGCCGGACAATGAACACTGAAGCTTTCTTT TRBJ1-1 . . TRBV28
CASKFAGGYNEQFF TGTGCCAGCAAATTCGCGGGGGGTTACAATGAGCAGTTCTTC TRBJ2-1 . TRBD2 TRBV6-5
CASSPGQGGTQYF TGTGCCAGCAGCCCAGGACAGGGAGGGACCCAGTACTTC TRBJ2-5 . TRBD1 TRBV11-1
CASSLTSGSPDTQYF TGCGCCAGCAGCCTGACTAGCGGGAGTCCAGATACGCAGTATTTT TRBJ2-3 . TRBD2 TRBV4-1
CASTYGPGSKTQYF TGTGCCAGCACCTACGGGCCGGGATCTAAGACCCAGTACTTC TRBJ2-5 . . TRBV28
CASSPLGATNTGELFF TGCGCCAGCAGCCCCCTAGGTGCTACAAACACCGGGGAGCTGTTTTTT TRBJ2-2 . . TRBV5-1
CASSWDAYYEQYF TGTGCCAGCAGCTGGGACGCGTACTACGAGCAGTACTTC TRBJ2-7 few . TRBV6-1
CSVITGPYEQYF TGCAGCGTCATAACAGGGCCCTACGAGCAGTACTTC TRBJ2-7 . . TRBV29-1
CASSRRANQPQHF TGTGCCAGCAGTCGCCGGGCTAATCAGCCCCAGCATTTT TRBJ1-5 . . TRBV6-5